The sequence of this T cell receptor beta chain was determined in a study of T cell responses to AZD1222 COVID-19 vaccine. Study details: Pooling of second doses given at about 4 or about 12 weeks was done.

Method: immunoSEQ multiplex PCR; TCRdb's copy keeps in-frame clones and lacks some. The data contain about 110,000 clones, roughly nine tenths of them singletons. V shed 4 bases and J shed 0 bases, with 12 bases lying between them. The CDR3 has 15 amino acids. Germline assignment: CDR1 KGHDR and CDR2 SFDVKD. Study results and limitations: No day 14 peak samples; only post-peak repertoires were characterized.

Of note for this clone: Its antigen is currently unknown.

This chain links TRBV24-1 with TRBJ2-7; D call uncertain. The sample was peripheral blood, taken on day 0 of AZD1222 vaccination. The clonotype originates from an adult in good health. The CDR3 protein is CATSDARSNSYEQYF. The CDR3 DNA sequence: TGTGCCACCAGTGACGCCCGAAGCAACTCCTACGAGCAGTACTTC.